This entry features one T cell receptor beta chain sequence. Its antigen remains unknown. This sample is part of a study of T cell responses to AZD1222 COVID-19 vaccine. Study-level results: Without day 14 samples, only post-peak T cell repertoires were studied. Vaccine-related CD4 TCRs covered spike, predominating at 160-218 and 743-854. Donors, mostly white British, included more females; clonal diversity was possibly underestimated.

The CDR3 spans 14 residues. The V and J ends lost 3 bases and 5 bases respectively, with 13 bases between them. In germline, CDR1 is MDHEN, CDR2 SYDVKM. Assay: immunoSEQ multiplex PCR; the TCRdb copy retains only in-frame clones and omits some. Of 150,000 to 200,000 clones in the sample, around 93% were seen once. The V call is TRBV28, the J call TRBJ2-5; D ambiguous. This receptor was taken from an adult in good health. The sequencing here drew on peripheral blood, taken on day 0 of AZD1222 vaccination. CDR3 DNA sequence: TGTGCCAGCAGTTTGTTGGGGATCTGGGAGACCCAGTACTTC. Translated: CASSLLGIWETQYF.